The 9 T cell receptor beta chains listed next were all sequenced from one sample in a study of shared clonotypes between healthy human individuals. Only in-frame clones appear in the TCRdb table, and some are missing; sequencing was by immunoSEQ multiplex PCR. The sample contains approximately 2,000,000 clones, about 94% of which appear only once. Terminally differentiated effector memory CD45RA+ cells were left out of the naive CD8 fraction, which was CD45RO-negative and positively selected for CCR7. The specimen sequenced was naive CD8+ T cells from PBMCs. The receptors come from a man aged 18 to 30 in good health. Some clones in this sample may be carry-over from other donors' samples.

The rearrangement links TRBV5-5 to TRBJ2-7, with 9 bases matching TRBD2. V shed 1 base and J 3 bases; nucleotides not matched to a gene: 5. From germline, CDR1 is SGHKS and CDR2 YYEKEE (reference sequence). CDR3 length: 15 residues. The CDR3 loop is CASSLFASGDYEQYF. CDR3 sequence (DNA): TGTGCCAGCAGCTTGTTTGCTAGCGGGGACTACGAGCAGTACTTC.

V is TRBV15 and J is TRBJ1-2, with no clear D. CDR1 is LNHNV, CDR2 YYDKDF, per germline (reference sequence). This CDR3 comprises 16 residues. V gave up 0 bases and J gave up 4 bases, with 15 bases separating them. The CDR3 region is CATSRDQDTAAYGYTF. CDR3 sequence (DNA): TGTGCCACCAGCAGAGATCAGGATACGGCGGCCTATGGCTACACCTTC.

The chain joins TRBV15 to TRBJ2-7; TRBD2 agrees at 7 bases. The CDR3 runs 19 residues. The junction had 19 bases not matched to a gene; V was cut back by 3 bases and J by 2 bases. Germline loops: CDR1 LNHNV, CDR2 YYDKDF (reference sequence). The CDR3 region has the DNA TGTGCCACCAGCAGGGGGAGGGCTACAAGTCCCCGGGACGCCTACGAGCAGTACTTC. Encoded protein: CATSRGRATSPRDAYEQYF.

The CDR3 loop reads CASSFRDPLNYGYTF. DNA for the CDR3: TGTGCCAGTAGTTTCCGGGACCCACTTAACTATGGCTACACCTTC. The V gene is TRBV19, the J gene TRBJ1-2; a weak D match, TRBD1 (5 bases). The CDR3 loop spans 15 amino acids. In germline, CDR1 is LNHDA, CDR2 SQIVND (reference sequence). The V end lost 5 bases, the J end lost 1 base, and 14 bases lay between the germline ends.

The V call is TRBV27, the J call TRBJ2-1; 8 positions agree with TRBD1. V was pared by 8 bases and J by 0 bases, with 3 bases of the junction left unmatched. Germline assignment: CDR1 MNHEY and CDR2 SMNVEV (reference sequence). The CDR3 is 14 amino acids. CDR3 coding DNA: TGTGCCAGCCGAGGACAGGGCTCCTACAATGAGCAGTTCTTC. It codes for CASRGQGSYNEQFF.

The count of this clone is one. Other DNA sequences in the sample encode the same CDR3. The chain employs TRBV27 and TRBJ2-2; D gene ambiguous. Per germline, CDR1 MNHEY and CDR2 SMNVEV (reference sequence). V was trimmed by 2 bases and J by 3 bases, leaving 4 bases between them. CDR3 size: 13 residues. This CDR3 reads CASSLVYTGELFF. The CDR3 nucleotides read TGTGCCAGCAGTTTAGTGTACACCGGGGAGCTGTTTTTT.

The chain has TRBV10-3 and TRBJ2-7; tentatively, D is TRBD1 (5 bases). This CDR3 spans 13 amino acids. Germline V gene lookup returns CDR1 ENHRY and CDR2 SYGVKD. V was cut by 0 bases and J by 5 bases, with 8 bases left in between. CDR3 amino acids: CAISESAGNEQYF. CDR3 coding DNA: TGTGCCATCAGTGAGTCGGCAGGGAACGAGCAGTACTTC.

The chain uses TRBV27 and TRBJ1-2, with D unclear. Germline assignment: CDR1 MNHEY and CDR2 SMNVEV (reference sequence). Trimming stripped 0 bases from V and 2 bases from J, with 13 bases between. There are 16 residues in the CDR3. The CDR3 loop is CASSLSFRNGNYGYTF. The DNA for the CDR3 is TGTGCCAGCAGTTTATCCTTCAGGAACGGGAACTATGGCTACACCTTC.

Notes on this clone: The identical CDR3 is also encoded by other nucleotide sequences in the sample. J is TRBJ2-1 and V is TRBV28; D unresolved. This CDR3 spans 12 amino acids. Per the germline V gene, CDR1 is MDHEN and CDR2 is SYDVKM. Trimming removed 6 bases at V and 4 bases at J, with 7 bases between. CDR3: CASSLSYNEQFF. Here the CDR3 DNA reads TGTGCCAGCAGCCTTTCTTACAATGAGCAGTTCTTC.